This T cell receptor (beta chain) stems from a study of cytomegalovirus exposure and HLA in healthy donors. Amplification used 60 Vbeta primers and 13 Jbeta primers. Measured with immunoSEQ multiplex PCR; TCRdb has only the in-frame clones, and not every one. Of about 150,000 clones in the sample, roughly three fifths were seen once. Per germline, CDR1 MRHNA and CDR2 SNTAGT. The CDR3 has 15 amino acids. Trimming pared 0 bases from V and 3 bases from J, leaving 11 bases between. With respect to this clone: What it binds is not known.

Study-level results: According to the study, approximately 150 TCR beta chains were cytomegalovirus-associated.

The sample comprised PBMCs. The rearrangement uses TRBV6-4 and TRBJ1-1; unclear D gene. This clonotype was sampled from a middle-aged woman in good health and CMV-seronegative. The CDR3 region is CASSDSVLLYTEAFF. As DNA, the CDR3 is TGTGCCAGCAGTGACTCCGTCCTACTATACACTGAAGCTTTCTTT.